This T cell receptor (beta chain) is drawn from a study of cytomegalovirus exposure and HLA in healthy donors (dated by TCRdb to 2016 to 2017). As for the study more broadly: An earlier analysis of 587 of the donors reported 276 Gb of sequence data and about 120 million unique TCR beta sequences obtained from some 200 million T cells. An early release covering over 500 HLA-typed donors comprised roughly 300 gigabases of sequencing data and tens of millions of unique TCR sequences. Of the roughly 410 genotyped donors, 75% to 85% were placed in the genetic ancestry cluster associated with self-reported Caucasian donors. The aim of the study was to test whether cataloging public T cell receptors could identify signatures of past pathogen exposure. The T cell repertoires of 666 subjects were profiled by immunosequencing and related to cytomegalovirus serostatus. Along with the 666-subject first cohort, a separate validation cohort of over a hundred different subjects was used. To predict cytomegalovirus infection status, the study brought together high-throughput TCR immunosequencing, statistical association of individual TCRs with disease status, and machine learning. In a later analysis, previously published TCR beta repertoires from fewer than 750 donors were re-analyzed and high-resolution HLA genotyping was added so that TCR occurrence patterns could be studied. The later analysis used no new phenotypic data to find candidate immune exposures, relying instead on TCR beta sequences and their occurrence across donors. An earlier analysis of roughly 580 of the donors used high-throughput TCR beta sequencing to judge whether each TCR beta V gene segment behaved as functional or pseudogenic. Alongside the repertoire data, information on donor age, sex, ethnicity and CMV serostatus was compiled. In a later genetic analysis, genome-wide SNP genotypes for 398 of the 666 donors were used, and that subset was treated as a discovery cohort. All discovery cohort repertoires had been generated using a single sequencing platform. Class I and class II HLA loci were covered by the typing at four-digit resolution. The number of donors typed differed by locus, with 629-630 for A, B, C, DRB1 and DQB1, more than 500 for DQA1, approximately 570 for DPA1, and 472 for DPB1. About five DR-DQ haplotypes were treated as single units for association and clustering because of strong linkage in the cohort. Across approximately 400 genotyped donors of the cohort, an average of approximately 200,000 unique TCR beta nucleotide sequences per donor were sequenced, and approximately 19% of those sequences were non-productive.

For this clone: Its antigen specificity is not known. No much larger clone is present one base from it, and per-base qualities are unavailable.

In total, 666 healthy bone marrow donors made up the cohort. At the time of sampling, all cohort members were nominally healthy, though unrecorded immune exposures were likely present. The donor tested CMV seropositive, placing the donor among the roughly 300 seropositive members of the cohort. A peripheral blood sample was provided by each donor, and peripheral blood mononuclear cells were used for TCR beta sequencing. The Qiagen DNeasy Blood Extraction Kit was used to extract genomic DNA from the blood cell samples. Summary of the overall study and its limitations: A later analysis found that HLA-associated TCR beta chains were more clonally expanded and had lower generation probabilities than equally common non-associated chains. The authors suggested that the approach could potentially be extended to other disease states and immunological phenotypes. The sequencing pipeline was judged likely to have produced a cluster of highly shared sequence variants as a technical artifact. The only immune exposure information available for the cohort was CMV serostatus. At a false discovery rate of 0.05, a later analysis linked some 17,000 TCR beta sequences to specific HLA alleles. Most CMV-associated TCR beta chains appeared to be HLA-restricted in a later analysis, and the HLA associations seemed to be driven largely by CMV exposure. Some IMGT-functional V segments, including TRBV6-2 and TRBV6-3, could not be told apart with the 87-base-pair reads, so those segments were excluded. A few of the identified cytomegalovirus-associated TCR beta chains were confirmed in vitro to be specific for cytomegalovirus antigens. Because counts were too low, approximately 15 rarely observed V segments, including chromosome 9 orphons, were excluded from the earlier analysis of 587 of the donors. The study listed 150 to 200 TCR beta chains as associated with cytomegalovirus. A later analysis reported that several top co-occurrence clusters appeared linked to parvovirus B19, influenza, CMV and Epstein-Barr virus. A further reported finding was that TCR beta sequences accurately predicted the HLA-A and HLA-B alleles for most subjects in the first cohort. The classifier was reported to diagnose cytomegalovirus status with high specificity and sensitivity in both the original and validation cohorts. In a later genetic analysis, fewer N-insertions in productive TCRs were reported among donors in an Asian-associated ancestry cluster than the roughly 700-donor mean. While some public TCRs were present in many individuals, most TCR sequences turned up only very rarely across donors. Because HLA typing was missing for some donors at each locus, association tests included only the typed subset. Correlated functional status among segregating V segments might reflect linkage disequilibrium, but an unknown experimental factor could not be ruled out. V-gene and J-gene trimming of TCR beta chains was associated with a missense DCLRE1C variant in a later genetic analysis, and the association was replicated in an independent cohort. An earlier analysis of 587 of the donors showed that most TCR beta V segments appeared in productive rearrangements either about 87% or about 30% of the time, which broadly matched IMGT annotations. This cohort had only TCR beta chains sequenced, and the lack of alpha or paired-chain data limited which features could be detected. A later analysis found that TCR association rates varied across HLA loci, with DRB1 alleles showing the most associated TCRs and HLA-C alleles the fewest. Roughly uniform sequencing depth across donors was assumed in presence/absence analyses, although this assumption may not hold. Assigning TCR associations to individual alleles was difficult when HLA alleles, especially DR and DQ, strongly co-occurred.

The library came from the immunoSEQ multiplex PCR assay. The multiplex PCR relied on a mix of 60 forward primers for TCR Vbeta segments and 13 reverse primers for TCR Jbeta segments. The CDR3 region of rearranged TCR beta genes was amplified from genomic DNA with a multiplex PCR assay. The amplified TCR beta libraries were sequenced on the Illumina HiSeq System as 87-base-pair reads. In the source study's methods: A later analysis tallied about 77 million unique TCR beta chains across the 666 repertoires, and about 10 million of those chains were shared by two or more donors. To remove PCR and sequencing errors, raw reads were error-corrected and collapsed into unique sequences using a nearest-neighbor algorithm that merged closely related sequences. V, D and J gene segments were assigned by aligning CDR3 sequences to IMGT reference sequences. For a sequence to be retained, at least a six-nucleotide match to both a V gene segment and a J gene segment was required. A rearrangement counted as productive if the CDR3 had no stop codons and remained in frame with V and J, and every other rearrangement counted as non-productive. CDR3 was defined by IMGT convention, running from the second conserved V-encoded cysteine to the conserved J-encoded phenylalanine. The earlier analysis of about 610 of the donors excluded any sequence lacking an unambiguous match to a single V gene segment. An earlier analysis of 587 of the donors called V segments functional above 56.7% productive rearrangements and segregating when the between-donor standard deviation exceeded 5%. A statistical classification framework was developed to diagnose cytomegalovirus status using the catalog of TCR beta chain sequences. In a later analysis, V and J genes were assigned by comparing TCR nucleotide sequences against IMGT/GENE-DB human TR gene sequences. The TCRdist pipeline was used in a later analysis to assign CDR3 sequences and most-parsimonious VDJ recombination scenarios. In a later analysis, every TCR beta chain was defined by the combination of its CDR3 amino acid sequence and its V-gene family, and reads without a unique V-gene family were dropped. In a later analysis, approximately 590 highly shared, low-generation-probability nucleotide sequences were removed to address suspected cross-contamination and a sequencing artifact. For each public chain, a later analysis derived a clonal expansion index from normalized ranks of inferred template counts within each repertoire. In a later analysis, generation probabilities were computed with a VDJ recombination model fitted to out-of-frame rearrangements, and the resulting probabilities were checked against IGoR. In a later analysis, hypergeometric tests were used to score TCR-TCR, TCR-HLA and TCR-CMV co-occurrence, with a repertoire-size bias correction applied to TCR pairs. To estimate false discovery rates, a later analysis permuted the HLA or CMV assignments 20 times. A later analysis grouped co-occurring TCRs with DBSCAN, adding TCRdist sequence similarity when clustering within HLA-allele-positive subsets. For co-occurrence clustering, repertoires with fewer than 30,000 or more than 120,000 public chains were excluded, along with several repertoires with anomalous nucleotide sharing. TCRdb's version of the immuneACCESS table is confined to in-frame rearrangements and falls short of the full clone set. An unresolved V gene accounts for under half of the shortfall where checked; the remainder is of unknown origin. The DNA was the basis for D and trimming; V, J and clone size are from that table. The sample data list some 130,000 clones, and around 80% of these were observed just once. The ten largest clones represent roughly 6.8% of the sample.

For CDR1 and CDR2, the germline V gene (reference sequence) lists LNHDA and SQIVND. The cysteine opens and the phenylalanine closes a CDR3 of 16 amino acids. The kept DNA is CDR3 alone, 48 bases in frame from the first base. Relative to germline, V is missing 3 bases and J is missing 3 bases, with 5 bases of the junction outside any gene match. Recombination connected TRBV19 to TRBJ2-2, with 9 bases matching TRBD2. What was sequenced was PBMCs. The clonotype was recovered from a man aged 35 to 55 in good health and CMV-seropositive. CDR3 region: CASSMLSGGYTGELFF. The sequence in DNA is TGTGCCAGTAGTATGCTAAGCGGGGGGTACACCGGGGAGCTGTTTTTT.